This is a list of T cell receptor beta chains from one sample in a study of cytotoxic CD8 clonotypes in ibrutinib-treated CLL. Data came from immunoSEQ multiplex PCR; TCRdb stores just in-frame clones and leaves some out. The data contain about 140,000 clones, about 80% of them singletons. The input for sequencing was PBMCs, taken after 12 months of ibrutinib treatment. The receptors were gathered from a human donor with chronic lymphocytic leukemia. CDR3s include the opening cysteine and the closing phenylalanine or tryptophan. The D gene is left open where the match is weak. Some rows mark clone size as missing; the rest say once, few, many or name a class of expanded clone.

size: once; J: TRBJ1-1; D: .; V: TRBV6-6; DNA: TGTGCCAGCAGTTCAACCATGCGCCCCCTAAACACTGAAGCTTTCTTT; CDR3: CASSSTMRPLNTEAFF
size: .; J: TRBJ1-5; D: .; V: TRBV5-6; DNA: TGTGCCAGCAGCTTGGGGTGGGGGGATCAGCCCCAGCATTTT; CDR3: CASSLGWGDQPQHF
size: .; J: TRBJ1-2; D: .; V: TRBV7-2; DNA: TGTGCCAGCACCCCTAGGGGGGGTTCTCTTTTATCCTATGGCTACACCTTC; CDR3: CASTPRGGSLLSYGYTF
size: .; J: TRBJ1-3; D: .; V: TRBV19; DNA: TGTGCCAGTAGGCCGACGGGGGGGCAGCGAAACACCATATATTTT; CDR3: CASRPTGGQRNTIYF
size: once; J: TRBJ2-7; D: .; V: TRBV19; DNA: TGTGCCAGTAGTATAGAGCCAACAGGGCAAGTCACCTACGAGCAGTACTTC; CDR3: CASSIEPTGQVTYEQYF
size: few; J: TRBJ1-5; D: TRBD1; V: TRBV18; DNA: TGTGCCAGCTCGCCGGGACAGGGGGAGTATCAGCCCCAGCATTTT; CDR3: CASSPGQGEYQPQHF
size: .; J: TRBJ2-5; D: .; V: TRBV27; DNA: TGTGCCAGCAGTTTAGGCCGCGGACTACAAGAGACCCAGTACTTC; CDR3: CASSLGRGLQETQYF
size: .; J: TRBJ1-2; D: .; V: TRBV2; DNA: TGTGCCAGCAGTGAAATGTATGGCTACACCTTC; CDR3: CASSEMYGYTF
size: .; J: TRBJ2-5; D: .; V: TRBV18; DNA: TGTGCCAGCTCACCTTACGAGACAGGCAGCTTATTCCAAGAGACCCAGTACTTC; CDR3: CASSPYETGSLFQETQYF
size: .; J: TRBJ2-7; D: .; V: TRBV6-1; DNA: TGTGCCAGCAGTGAAGGAGTAGTATTCTCCTACGAGCAGTACTTC; CDR3: CASSEGVVFSYEQYF
size: .; J: TRBJ2-7; D: TRBD2; V: TRBV4-2; DNA: TGTGCCAGCAGCGCCCGGACTAGCGGGAGCTACGAGCAGTACTTC; CDR3: CASSARTSGSYEQYF
size: .; J: TRBJ2-7; D: TRBD1; V: TRBV27; DNA: TGTGCCAGCAGGACAGGGTGGAACGAGCAGTACTTC; CDR3: CASRTGWNEQYF
size: .; J: TRBJ2-6; D: .; V: TRBV7-9; DNA: TGTGCCAGCAGCGGTACCCAGGGCTCGACTGGGGCCAACGTCCTGACTTTC; CDR3: CASSGTQGSTGANVLTF
size: .; J: TRBJ2-3; D: TRBD1; V: TRBV5-1; DNA: TGCGCCAGCAGTGGACAGGGGGCATTGGATACGCAGTATTTT; CDR3: CASSGQGALDTQYF
size: .; J: TRBJ2-1; D: TRBD2; V: TRBV4-2; DNA: TGTGCCAGCAGCCAAGAGAGGCGGGGGGGAGGTAATGAGCAGTTCTTC; CDR3: CASSQERRGGGNEQFF
size: few; J: TRBJ2-3; D: .; V: TRBV5-6; DNA: TGTGCCAGCAGCTTGAATAAAGATACGCAGTATTTT; CDR3: CASSLNKDTQYF
size: .; J: TRBJ2-7; D: TRBD1; V: TRBV6-1; DNA: TGTGCCCTAAGCGGGACAGGGGCCTTTTACGAGCAGTACTTC; CDR3: CALSGTGAFYEQYF
size: .; J: TRBJ1-4; D: TRBD1; V: TRBV19; DNA: TGTGCCAGTACGGGACAGAGCAATGAAAAACTGTTTTTT; CDR3: CASTGQSNEKLFF
size: .; J: TRBJ1-1; D: .; V: TRBV6-5; DNA: TGTGCCAGCAGTTACTCCGGGACACTGAACACTGAAGCTTTCTTT; CDR3: CASSYSGTLNTEAFF
size: .; J: TRBJ1-4; D: .; V: TRBV11-2; DNA: TGTGCCAGCAGCTCGAAACCCAGGGGTAAAAATGAAAAACTGTTTTTT; CDR3: CASSSKPRGKNEKLFF
size: .; J: TRBJ2-7; D: .; V: TRBV6-5; DNA: TGTGCCAGCAGTTACGCACGGACCGGCTACGAGCAGTACTTC; CDR3: CASSYARTGYEQYF
size: .; J: TRBJ2-7; D: .; V: TRBV5-6; DNA: TGTGCCAGCAGCTTAGGGTATTACGAGCAGTACTTC; CDR3: CASSLGYYEQYF
size: .; J: TRBJ2-7; D: TRBD2; V: TRBV18; DNA: TGTGCCAGCTCACCAGATAGCCTAGCGGGAGTTCGGCAGTACTTC; CDR3: CASSPDSLAGVRQYF
size: .; J: TRBJ2-7; D: .; V: TRBV11-2; DNA: TGTGCCAGCAGCTTAGAGGGGACACACTACGAGCAGTACTTC; CDR3: CASSLEGTHYEQYF
size: .; J: TRBJ2-2; D: .; V: TRBV5-1; DNA: TGCGCCAGCAGCTCCGACAACGGCGGGGAGCTGTTTTTT; CDR3: CASSSDNGGELFF
size: once; J: TRBJ2-7; D: TRBD1; V: TRBV27; DNA: TGTGCCAGCAGTTCGACAGGGGTTGGTGAGCAGTACTTC; CDR3: CASSSTGVGEQYF
size: .; J: TRBJ2-7; D: .; V: TRBV18; DNA: TGTGCCAGCTCACCACCGCCGGGCGGAGGACTCCCTAACGAGCAGTACTTC; CDR3: CASSPPPGGGLPNEQYF
size: .; J: TRBJ1-2; D: .; V: TRBV6-5; DNA: TGTGCCAGCAGTTACTCGCAAACAGGGAACATAGGCTACACCTTC; CDR3: CASSYSQTGNIGYTF
size: .; J: TRBJ1-5; D: .; V: TRBV4-2; DNA: TGTGCCAGCAGCCAAGATCAGATAAATCAGCCCCAGCATTTT; CDR3: CASSQDQINQPQHF
size: .; J: TRBJ2-7; D: .; V: TRBV5-1; DNA: TGCGCCAGCAGCTGGAGGATATCCTACGAGCAGTACTTC; CDR3: CASSWRISYEQYF
size: .; J: TRBJ2-5; D: TRBD2; V: TRBV5-6; DNA: TGTGCCAGCAGCCCGAGGACTAGCGGGGTAGGGGAGACCCAGTACTTC; CDR3: CASSPRTSGVGETQYF
size: .; J: TRBJ2-3; D: .; V: TRBV29-1; DNA: TGCAGCCTACGGACAGCGAGCACAGATACGCAGTATTTT; CDR3: CSLRTASTDTQYF
size: once; J: TRBJ2-3; D: TRBD1; V: TRBV6-4; DNA: TGTGCCAGCAGTGGACAGGGTTCCACAGATACGCAGTATTTT; CDR3: CASSGQGSTDTQYF
size: .; J: TRBJ2-7; D: TRBD1; V: TRBV28; DNA: TGTGCCAGCAGTTCCGGGACAGGGCTTTACGAGCAGTACTTC; CDR3: CASSSGTGLYEQYF
size: .; J: TRBJ2-3; D: .; V: TRBV13; DNA: TGTGCCAGCAGCGTCACAGATACGCAGTATTTT; CDR3: CASSVTDTQYF
size: .; J: TRBJ2-1; D: TRBD2; V: TRBV4-1; DNA: TGCGCCAGCAGCCACCTAGGGGAGGGCGCCTACAATGAGCAGTTCTTC; CDR3: CASSHLGEGAYNEQFF
size: .; J: TRBJ2-2; D: TRBD1; V: TRBV11-3; DNA: TGTGCCAGCGTGGGGTACGGGACAGGGAGCACCGGGGAGCTGTTTTTT; CDR3: CASVGYGTGSTGELFF
size: .; J: TRBJ1-2; D: .; V: TRBV25-1; DNA: TGTGCCAGCACCTCGGCGGGGGGCCACTATGGCTACACCTTC; CDR3: CASTSAGGHYGYTF
size: .; J: TRBJ1-2; D: .; V: TRBV15; DNA: TGTGCCACCAGCAGAGAGGTGGGAGTGAACTATGGCTACACCTTC; CDR3: CATSREVGVNYGYTF
size: .; J: TRBJ2-1; D: TRBD1; V: TRBV19; DNA: TGTGCCAGTAGTCCACAGACAGGGCTTACGTTGGACAATGAGCAGTTCTTC; CDR3: CASSPQTGLTLDNEQFF
size: .; J: TRBJ2-1; D: .; V: TRBV11-3; DNA: TGTGCCAGCAGCTTATCGCGACAGGTCGATGAGCAGTTCTTC; CDR3: CASSLSRQVDEQFF
size: .; J: TRBJ1-3; D: .; V: TRBV6-5; DNA: TGTGCCAGCAGTTCGACCCAGCGTTCTGGAAACACCATATATTTT; CDR3: CASSSTQRSGNTIYF
size: .; J: TRBJ2-4; D: TRBD2; V: TRBV19; DNA: TGTGCCAGTAGTAACCCGGGGGGGCCAGCCAAAAACATTCAGTACTTC; CDR3: CASSNPGGPAKNIQYF